These T cell receptor beta chains were read from a single sample in a study of molecular identifiers for immune sequencing clone quantification. One entry per CDR3 protein results from TCRdb running MiXCR on the PCR reads. Among more than 300,000 distinct CDR3 sequences listed, around a fifth were seen once. The sample taken for sequencing was naive CD8+ T cells from blood, with Jurkat cell RNA spiked in. Receptor source: a human donor in good health. Some libraries in this study had Jurkat cell RNA spiked in. Both conserved end residues are part of each CDR3. Each record gives: CDR3 DNA, CDR3 protein, V gene, clone size, D gene, J gene. A D gene is named only where the DNA matches it firmly. Size is stated for part of the rows, as once, few or many counts, or as a class when the clone is expanded.

cdr3_nt: TGTGCCAGCAGTTACTTCAACTTGGGACGGACCTACGAGCAGTACTTC
cdr3_aa: CASSYFNLGRTYEQYF
v_call: TRBV6-5
clone_size: many
d_call: .
j_call: TRBJ2-7

cdr3_nt: TGTGCCACCAGTGCAATTAAGGGAATTCCCTCTGGGGCCAACGTCCTGACTTTC
cdr3_aa: CATSAIKGIPSGANVLTF
v_call: TRBV24-1
clone_size: many
d_call: .
j_call: TRBJ2-6

cdr3_nt: TGTGCCAGCCACGGGACCCGGGAGTGGTACGAGCAGTACTTC
cdr3_aa: CASHGTREWYEQYF
v_call: TRBV28
clone_size: many
d_call: .
j_call: TRBJ2-7

cdr3_nt: .
cdr3_aa: CASKAGSCFF
v_call: TRBV19
clone_size: .
d_call: .
j_call: TRBJ2-2

cdr3_nt: TGTGCCAGCAGCCAAGGGACAGGGGGCCTAGGGGAGCAGTTCTTC
cdr3_aa: CASSQGTGGLGEQFF
v_call: TRBV3-1
clone_size: many
d_call: TRBD1
j_call: TRBJ2-1

cdr3_nt: TGTGCCAGTAGTGTTGGACTAGCGGCCCTCACAGATACGCAGTATTTT
cdr3_aa: CASSVGLAALTDTQYF
v_call: TRBV19
clone_size: .
d_call: TRBD2
j_call: TRBJ2-3

cdr3_nt: TGCAGTGCTAGAGATGCTGCAGCAGGCTCTGAAGCTTTCTTT
cdr3_aa: CSARDAAAGSEAFF
v_call: TRBV20-1
clone_size: few
d_call: .
j_call: TRBJ1-1

cdr3_nt: TGTGCCATCATAGACAGGGAAGAAAGCTCCTACAATGAGCAGTTCTTC
cdr3_aa: CAIIDREESSYNEQFF
v_call: TRBV10-3
clone_size: few
d_call: TRBD1
j_call: TRBJ2-1

cdr3_nt: TGTGCCAGCAGCCGAACGGGGGCGACAACTAATGAAAAACTGTTTTTT
cdr3_aa: CASSRTGATTNEKLFF
v_call: TRBV7-9
clone_size: many
d_call: .
j_call: TRBJ1-4

cdr3_nt: TGCAGCGTTGCTCAAGGACCGGGACTAGCGGGGTACGAGCAGTACTTC
cdr3_aa: CSVAQGPGLAGYEQYF
v_call: TRBV29-1
clone_size: many
d_call: TRBD2
j_call: TRBJ2-7

cdr3_nt: TGTGCCAGCAGTCTCAATAGCGGGGTCCTCGAGCAGTACTTC
cdr3_aa: CASSLNSGVLEQYF
v_call: TRBV12-3/TRBV12-4
clone_size: few
d_call: TRBD2
j_call: TRBJ2-7

cdr3_nt: TGTGCCAGCAGTTTAATTTCTGGGGGGGGGGAGCAGTACTTC
cdr3_aa: CASSLISGGGEQYF
v_call: TRBV28
clone_size: many
d_call: TRBD2
j_call: TRBJ2-7

cdr3_nt: TGTGCCAGTAGTATAACCAGTGGGGGAAACACTGAAGCTTTCTTT
cdr3_aa: CASSITSGGNTEAFF
v_call: TRBV19
clone_size: many
d_call: .
j_call: TRBJ1-1

cdr3_nt: TGTGCCAGCAGCCAAACGGCCTCCTACGAGCAGTACTTC
cdr3_aa: CASSQTASYEQYF
v_call: TRBV4-2
clone_size: many
d_call: .
j_call: TRBJ2-7

cdr3_nt: TGTGCCAGCAGTTTTATAGGGACTAGCTTTGATACGCAGTATTTT
cdr3_aa: CASSFIGTSFDTQYF
v_call: TRBV28
clone_size: many
d_call: TRBD2
j_call: TRBJ2-3

cdr3_nt: TGTGCCAGCACCCGTACGGCAGGGGCGGACACTGAAGCTTTCTTT
cdr3_aa: CASTRTAGADTEAFF
v_call: TRBV2
clone_size: many
d_call: .
j_call: TRBJ1-1

cdr3_nt: TGTGCCAGCAGCCTTAACGACCTTGGAAACACCATATATTTT
cdr3_aa: CASSLNDLGNTIYF
v_call: TRBV12-3/TRBV12-4
clone_size: few
d_call: .
j_call: TRBJ1-3

cdr3_nt: TGTGCCAGCAGCCCTTCGACAGGAACTAACTATGGCTACACCTTC
cdr3_aa: CASSPSTGTNYGYTF
v_call: TRBV7-9
clone_size: few
d_call: .
j_call: TRBJ1-2

cdr3_nt: TGCAGCGTTGAAGGGGTATATGACTATGGCTACACCTTC
cdr3_aa: CSVEGVYDYGYTF
v_call: TRBV29-1
clone_size: many
d_call: .
j_call: TRBJ1-2

cdr3_nt: TGTGCCAGCAGTTACCAGGGGGCGTGGGAGCAGTACTTC
cdr3_aa: CASSYQGAWEQYF
v_call: TRBV6-5
clone_size: many
d_call: TRBD1
j_call: TRBJ2-7

cdr3_nt: TGTGCCAGCAGTTTACAGGGGTACTATGGCTACACCTTC
cdr3_aa: CASSLQGYYGYTF
v_call: TRBV27
clone_size: many
d_call: .
j_call: TRBJ1-2

cdr3_nt: TGTGCCTGGGGAAGGACAGCAATAAATGAAAAACTGTTTTTT
cdr3_aa: CAWGRTAINEKLFF
v_call: TRBV30
clone_size: .
d_call: .
j_call: TRBJ1-4

cdr3_nt: TGTGCCAGCAGCCAGGGTTCTGGAAACACCATATATTTT
cdr3_aa: CASSQGSGNTIYF
v_call: TRBV5-6
clone_size: many
d_call: .
j_call: TRBJ1-3

cdr3_nt: TGCGCCAGCAGTCAATTTGGGCGTAGGGCGAAAAACATTCAGTACTTC
cdr3_aa: CASSQFGRRAKNIQYF
v_call: TRBV23-1
clone_size: many
d_call: .
j_call: TRBJ2-4

cdr3_nt: TGCGCCAGCAGCTTGGACAGCCCCTACGAGCAGTACTTC
cdr3_aa: CASSLDSPYEQYF
v_call: TRBV5-1
clone_size: many
d_call: .
j_call: TRBJ2-7

cdr3_nt: TGTGCCAGCAGCTTACTAGGCGGCCGGTCTAACTATGGCTACACCTTC
cdr3_aa: CASSLLGGRSNYGYTF
v_call: TRBV7-9
clone_size: many
d_call: .
j_call: TRBJ1-2

cdr3_nt: TGCGCCAGCAGTCAATGGGAAAACTCTGGGGCCAACGTCCTGACTTTC
cdr3_aa: CASSQWENSGANVLTF
v_call: TRBV23-1
clone_size: .
d_call: .
j_call: TRBJ2-6

cdr3_nt: TGTGCCAGCAGTTTCCCTCCCGGACTAGCGGGAAATACGCAGTATTTT
cdr3_aa: CASSFPPGLAGNTQYF
v_call: TRBV28
clone_size: many
d_call: TRBD2
j_call: TRBJ2-3

cdr3_nt: TGTGCCAGCAGGGCCTCAACAGATACGCAGTATTTT
cdr3_aa: CASRASTDTQYF
v_call: TRBV12-3/TRBV12-4
clone_size: many
d_call: .
j_call: TRBJ2-3

cdr3_nt: TGTGCCAGCAGTGAAGCTTCGGCCGGTACCTACGAGCAGTACTTC
cdr3_aa: CASSEASAGTYEQYF
v_call: TRBV2
clone_size: .
d_call: .
j_call: TRBJ2-7

cdr3_nt: TGTGCCAGCAGTTACTCAGGGTCAGGGGTCTCCTACGAGCAGTACTTC
cdr3_aa: CASSYSGSGVSYEQYF
v_call: TRBV6-5
clone_size: many
d_call: .
j_call: TRBJ2-7